One sample yielded the 5 T cell receptor beta chains listed below, sequenced in a study of blood T cell repertoires in COVID-19. Profiling relied on immunoSEQ multiplex PCR, and the TCRdb table lists in-frame clones only, not all of them. Of roughly 230,000 clones in the sample, 89% are singletons; the top ten hold less than 5%. The sample comprised peripheral blood. These receptors were taken from a woman between 35 and 50 years old who had recovered from COVID-19.

This clone has a handful of counts. The chain joins TRBV7-8 to TRBJ2-1; weak D call: TRBD2 (6 bases). Germline lookup yields CDR1 SGHVS and CDR2 FQNEAQ. The CDR3 loop spans 16 amino acids. Trimming pared 3 bases from V and 3 bases from J, leaving 15 bases between. The CDR3: CASSFRRDFVYNEQFF. The CDR3 DNA reads TGTGCCAGCAGCTTTCGCCGGGACTTCGTCTACAATGAGCAGTTCTTC.

The rearrangement joins TRBV14 to TRBJ2-3; D is ambiguous. Trimming removed 1 base from V and 0 bases from J, with 5 bases in between. The germline CDR1 and CDR2 sequences are SGHDN and FVKESK. The CDR3 sequence is 14 residues long. CDR3 nucleotides: TGTGCCAGCAGCCAAGTTCCAAGCACAGATACGCAGTATTTT. Its protein product is CASSQVPSTDTQYF.

This chain joins TRBV10-1 and TRBJ1-2; 9 nucleotides agree with TRBD1. This CDR3 has 15 residues. The V segment lost 0 bases and the J segment 7 bases; nucleotides outside the gene matches: 6. Germline V gives CDR1 WNHNN, CDR2 SYGVQD (reference sequence). The CDR3 nucleotides are TGCGCCAGCAGTGAGTCCGGGACAGGGCTTTCTGGCTACACCTTC. As protein: CASSESGTGLSGYTF.

The chain joins TRBV20-1 to TRBJ1-2, with D uncertain. The CDR3 is made up of 9 amino acids. Germline CDR1 and CDR2: DFQATT and SNEGSKA (reference sequence). The CDR3, as DNA: TGCCTAACAGATCTTGACTACACCTTC. Its translation is CLTDLDYTF.

The chain employs TRBV20-1 and TRBJ2-5, with D maybe TRBD1 (5 bases). The CDR3 length is 14 residues. The germline V gene encodes CDR1 DFQATT and CDR2 SNEGSKA (reference sequence). The V gene lost 3 bases and the J gene lost 4 bases, with 15 bases spanning the gap. The CDR3 loop is CSASLEGGAETQYF. The CDR3 DNA sequence: TGCAGTGCTAGTTTGGAAGGTGGGGCAGAGACCCAGTACTTC.